Shown below are 28 T cell receptor beta chains from a single sample sequenced in a study of T cell repertoires in cytomegalovirus infection. One entry per CDR3 protein results from TCRdb running MiXCR on the reads. Of fewer than 550,000 distinct CDR3 sequences listed, about 30% are singletons. Sequencing input: PBMCs. Receptor source: a human donor in good health (CMV status not recorded). Some clones in this sample may be carry-over from other donors' samples.

This clonotype has ten or more counts. The chain uses TRBV7-2 and TRBJ2-7; D might be TRBD1 (6 bases). This CDR3 spans 15 amino acids. V was cut by 6 bases and J by 0 bases, with 15 bases left in between. CDR1 is SGHTA, CDR2 FQGNSA, per germline. The CDR3, as DNA: TGTGCCAGCAGTTCTCGACAGGACAGCTCCTACGAGCAGTACTTC. As protein: CASSSRQDSSYEQYF.

The chain joins TRBV7-3 to TRBJ2-2; D gene ambiguous. This CDR3 has 14 amino acids. Germline V CDR1 and CDR2: SGHTA, FQGTGA. Trimming left V 2 bases short and J 5 bases short, with 9 bases between. As DNA, the CDR3 is TGTGCCAGCAGCTTATCTGCGAGGACCGGGGAGCTGTTTTTT. Protein sequence: CASSLSARTGELFF.

The table lists this clonotype with a few counts. CDR3 sequence reads: CASTQTLSSYNEQFF. DNA for the CDR3: TGTGCCAGCACCCAGACACTAAGCTCCTACAATGAGCAGTTCTTC. The rearrangement links TRBV12-3 or TRBV12-4 to TRBJ2-1; D call uncertain. This CDR3 has 15 residues. V was clipped by 7 bases and J by 0 bases, with 13 bases between them.

This clonotype was observed many times. The chain recombines TRBV12-3 or TRBV12-4 with TRBJ2-2; a possible D gene is TRBD2 (5 bases). Trimming took off 4 bases at V and 7 bases at J, with 16 bases between the two ends. CDR3 length equals 15 residues. CDR3 in DNA: TGTGCCAGCAGTTCCTATGGAGGAGGAAGCGGGGAGCTGTTTTTT. This gives the protein CASSSYGGGSGELFF.

This clonotype has more than one count but fewer than ten. The rearrangement links TRBV7-4 to TRBJ2-3; 10 nucleotides match TRBD2. Per germline, CDR1 SGHVT and CDR2 SQSDAQ. There are 16 residues in the CDR3. V gave up 5 bases and J gave up 3 bases; unmatched junction bases: 8. CDR3 loop: CASSDALAGVTDTQYF. Written as DNA, the CDR3 is TGTGCCAGCAGCGATGCGCTAGCGGGAGTGACAGATACGCAGTATTTT.

This clonotype has only a few counts. This rearrangement joins TRBV5-6 to TRBJ2-7; D call uncertain. The CDR3 has 15 residues. With 4 bases removed from V and 5 bases from J, the gap between germline ends came to 19 bases. Looked up from germline, CDR1 is SGHDT and CDR2 is YYEEEE. The CDR3 nucleotides are TGTGCCAGCAGCCTATCCCTTTCTTTGAGTAACGAGCAGTACGTC. It is translated as CASSLSLSLSNEQYV.

With regard to this clonotype: One end of the junction is discordant with germline, which a read error may explain. The rearrangement joins TRBV7-4 to TRBJ1-1, with a possible D match to TRBD1 (6 bases). Germline V gives CDR1 SGHVT, CDR2 SQSDAQ. The length of the CDR3 is 15 residues. CDR3: CASSPVRTVKTEAFF. DNA of the CDR3: TGTGCCAGCAGCCCTGTCAGGACAGTGAAAACTGAAGCTTTCTTT.

CDR3: CASSPRVRQPQHF. In nucleotides, the CDR3 is TGTGCCAGCAGCCCACGGGTTCGACAGCCCCAGCATTTT. This chain connects TRBV27 to TRBJ1-5; no firm D call. Germline V gives CDR1 MNHEY, CDR2 SMNVEV (reference sequence). V lost 6 bases, J lost 7 bases, and 13 bases lay in between. This CDR3 region has 13 residues.

The gene calls are TRBV28 and TRBJ2-7, with unresolved D. V dropped 1 base and J dropped 3 bases, with 10 bases sitting between them. The CDR3 extends over 14 amino acids. Per the germline V gene, CDR1 is MDHEN and CDR2 is SYDVKM. CDR3 DNA sequence: TGTGCCAGCAGTTTATTCCCCGGCAGCTACGAGCAGTACTTC. This sequence encodes CASSLFPGSYEQYF.

The DNA of the CDR3 is TGTGCCAGTAGCAAAACAGGCCTTAGCAATCAGCCCCAGCATTTT. This encodes CASSKTGLSNQPQHF. The chain recombines TRBV19 with TRBJ1-5; TRBD1 might be the D (5 bases). The CDR3 is made up of 15 amino acids. The V gene's germline CDR1 is LNHDA and CDR2 SQIVND (reference sequence). V lost 6 bases and J lost 0, with 12 bases in between.

This clonotype was observed at least ten times. V and J are TRBV7-6 and TRBJ2-2; 12 positions agree with TRBD2. V lost 5 bases to trimming and J lost 5 bases; unmatched junction nucleotides: 6. This CDR3 spans 16 amino acids. Germline V gene sequence: CDR1 SGHVS, CDR2 FNYEAQ. CDR3: CASSPTSGSNTGELFF. The CDR3 DNA sequence: TGTGCCAGCAGCCCGACTAGCGGGAGTAATACCGGGGAGCTGTTTTTT. Based on the CDR3 plus reference TRBV7-6 and TRBJ2-2, the full variable domain is GAGVSQSPRYKVTKRGQDVALRCDPISGHVSLYWYRQALGQGPEFLTYFNYEAQQDKSGLPNDRFSAERPEGSISTLTIQRTEQRDSAMYRCASSPTSGSNTGELFFGEGSRLTVL.

The genes are TRBV7-2 and TRBJ2-7; 7 bases are a match to TRBD2. Germline CDR1 and CDR2: SGHTA and FQGNSA. There are 15 residues in the CDR3. V was pared by 4 bases and J by 1 base, with 7 bases of the junction left unmatched. The CDR3 sequence is CASSWGGAGSYEQYF. The CDR3 DNA reads as TGTGCCAGCAGCTGGGGAGGAGCGGGATCCTACGAGCAGTACTTC.

This sequence joins TRBV29-1 and TRBJ1-1; TRBD1 matches 7 bases. Unmatched junction bases numbered 8, after V lost 0 bases and J lost 4 bases. The V gene's germline CDR1 is SQVTM and CDR2 ANQGSEA. The CDR3 length is 15 residues. CDR3 sequence (DNA): TGCAGCGTTGAAGAGATGAAGGGGGCGCGCACTGAAGCTTTCTTT. Protein sequence: CSVEEMKGARTEAFF. The full variable domain, rest sourced from reference TRBV29-1 and TRBJ1-1, is SAVISQKPSRDICQRGTSLTIQCQVDSQVTMMFWYRQQPGQSLTLIATANQGSEATYESGFVIDKFPISRPNLTFSTLTVSNMSPEDSSIYLCSVEEMKGARTEAFFGQGTRLTVV.

The genes are TRBV12-3 or TRBV12-4 and TRBJ1-1; no clear D gene. Trimming removed 6 bases from V and 4 bases from J, with 9 bases in between. The CDR3 spans 12 residues. The CDR3 coding sequence is TGTGCCAGCAGGGGCCAGAGCACTGAAGCTTTCTTT. Translated: CASRGQSTEAFF.

This chain uses TRBV23-1 with TRBJ2-1, with 9 bases that match TRBD2. TRBV23-1 is annotated as an ORF whose role is uncertain. This CDR3 is 19 amino acids long. With 3 bases clipped from V and 1 base from J, the junction kept 13 bases outside the gene matches. The CDR3 DNA reads as TGCGCCAGCAGTCATTTTCGGACTAGCGAAACCGGATCCTACAATGAGCAGTTCTTC. Translation: CASSHFRTSETGSYNEQFF.

The CDR3 bases are TGTGCCAGCAGCCGCCTGAGGATCTATGAGCAGTTCTTC. Its protein product is CASSRLRIYEQFF. The chain employs TRBV7-8 and TRBJ2-1; D uncertain. This CDR3 contains 13 residues. The V and J ends lost 5 bases and 8 bases respectively, with 13 bases between them. CDR1 SGHVS and CDR2 FQNEAQ come from the germline V gene.

Ten or more counts support this clonotype. The chain uses TRBV7-2 and TRBJ2-3, with TRBD2 identical over 10 bases. V dropped 1 base and J dropped 4; count of bases not matched to a gene: 5. Germline V gene sequence: CDR1 SGHTA, CDR2 FQGNSA. The CDR3 spans 16 residues. Here the CDR3 reads CASSLDSSGSSDTQYF. The CDR3 DNA sequence: TGTGCCAGCAGCTTAGACTCTAGCGGGAGCTCAGATACGCAGTATTTT. Full variable domain (remainder filled in from reference TRBV7-2 and TRBJ2-3): GAGVSQSPSNKVTEKGKDVELRCDPISGHTALYWYRQSLGQGLEFLIYFQGNSAPDKSGLPSDRFSAERTGGSVSTLTIQRTQQEDSAVYLCASSLDSSGSSDTQYFGPGTRLTVL.

This clonotype was observed many times. For the CDR3, the DNA is TGTGCCAGCAGCTCGGACAGGGCGACTGAAGCTTTCTTT. Protein product: CASSSDRATEAFF. The chain is built from TRBV7-8 and TRBJ1-1; the match to TRBD1 covers 8 bases. The germline V gene has CDR1 SGHVS and CDR2 FQNEAQ. The CDR3 extends over 13 amino acids. J was trimmed by 5 bases and V by 4 bases; bases with no gene match: 3.

This clonotype appeared many times. The V gene is TRBV7-8, the J gene TRBJ2-1, with 7 bases identical to TRBD2. The ends lost 0 bases at V and 7 bases at J; junction bases unmatched: 6. Per the germline V gene, CDR1 is SGHVS and CDR2 is FQNEAQ. CDR3 length equals 15 residues. The CDR3 DNA sequence: TGTGCCAGCAGCTTAGCCGGACTAGTTGGTAATGAGCAGTTCTTC. Amino acids: CASSLAGLVGNEQFF.

This clonotype has just a few counts. V usage is TRBV20-1 and J usage is TRBJ2-1; D not certain. Trimming removed 3 bases at V and 0 bases at J, with 15 bases between. CDR1 is DFQATT, CDR2 SNEGSKA, per germline (reference sequence). The CDR3 consists of 16 residues. The CDR3 DNA reads TGCAGTGCTAGTCCCTCTCTTATGAGCTCCTACAATGAGCAGTTCTTC. Translating gives CSASPSLMSSYNEQFF.

This clonotype turned up a few times. The chain uses TRBV5-4 and TRBJ2-1; 8 nucleotides line up with TRBD2. This CDR3 region has 16 residues. J lost 6 bases, V lost 1 base, and 9 bases had no gene match. The germline V gene has CDR1 SGHNT and CDR2 YYREEE (reference sequence). The CDR3 loop reads CASSLFLGTRGNEQFF. The CDR3 region has the DNA TGTGCCAGCAGCTTGTTTTTGGGGACTAGGGGCAATGAGCAGTTCTTC.

J is TRBJ1-1 and V is TRBV7-2; D unresolved. V lost 1 base and J lost 11, with 11 bases in between. CDR3 size: 12 residues. Germline assignment: CDR1 SGHTA and CDR2 FQGNSA. The CDR3 DNA follows: TGTGCCAGCAGCTTAGGCGTGAGAGAGGCTTTCTTT. Protein sequence: CASSLGVREAFF.

The V gene is TRBV6-5, the J gene TRBJ2-3; TRBD1 matches 10 bases. The V gene end was trimmed by 5 bases and the J gene end by 1 base; junction bases not matched to a gene: 6. The CDR3 loop spans 16 amino acids. Germline V gives CDR1 MNHEY, CDR2 SVGAGI. CDR3 nucleotide sequence: TGTGCCAGCAGTACATGGACAGGGGGAGGCACAGATACGCAGTATTTT. It yields the protein CASSTWTGGGTDTQYF.

The chain has TRBV19 and TRBJ2-1; TRBD2 aligns across 12 bases. Per germline, CDR1 LNHDA and CDR2 SQIVND (reference sequence). Unmatched junction bases numbered 7, after V lost 6 bases and J lost 4 bases. This CDR3 comprises 16 residues. Here the CDR3 DNA reads TGTGCCAGTAGCGGTCACGGGACTAGCGGGTACAATGAGCAGTTCTTC. This codes for CASSGHGTSGYNEQFF.

This clonotype was recorded at least ten times. This sequence joins TRBV28 and TRBJ2-1; 11 nucleotides agree with TRBD1. Trimming removed 2 bases from V and 2 bases from J; junction bases left unmatched: 2. This CDR3 spans 16 amino acids. Per germline, CDR1 MDHEN and CDR2 SYDVKM. The CDR3 here is CASSLAGQGAYNEQFF. CDR3 nucleotide sequence: TGTGCCAGCAGTTTAGCGGGACAGGGGGCCTACAATGAGCAGTTCTTC.

CDR3 coding DNA: TGTGCCAGCAGCCAAGATCGGGCAGGGGCTGGAAACACCATATATTTT. Encoded protein: CASSQDRAGAGNTIYF. The V gene is TRBV4-2, the J gene TRBJ1-3; possibly TRBD1 for D (6 bases). The V end lost 0 bases, the J end lost 2 bases, and 11 bases lay between the germline ends. From germline, CDR1 is LGHNA and CDR2 YNFKEQ. The CDR3 covers 16 residues.

The CDR3 DNA follows: TGTGCCAGCAGCGGCCAATGGGCTAGCGGGAGTATTAACACCGGGGAGCTGTTTTTT. This encodes CASSGQWASGSINTGELFF. This chain uses TRBV2 with TRBJ2-2; 10 bases map to TRBD2. Germline assignment: CDR1 SNHLY and CDR2 FYNNEI. The CDR3 sequence is 19 residues long. J was trimmed by 2 bases and V by 6 bases; bases with no gene match: 15.

The rearrangement links TRBV7-9 to TRBJ2-3; D might be TRBD2 (6 bases). The CDR3 runs 15 residues. In germline, CDR1 is SEHNR, CDR2 FQNEAQ (reference sequence). V was shortened by 1 base and J by 3 bases, with 11 bases between the two germline ends. The CDR3 DNA sequence: TGTGCCAGCAGCTTAGGGGACTCGAAAACAGATACGCAGTATTTT. Its translation is CASSLGDSKTDTQYF.